This T cell receptor beta chain was sequenced during a study of blood T cell repertoires in COVID-19. In the study overall: Italy, Spain and the United States were the sources of the convalescent and acute COVID-19 samples. Nucleic acid was either cDNA or gDNA, and it came from T cells, B-cell-depleted T cells, or PBMCs.

This CDR3 spans 15 amino acids. The J segment lost 2 bases and the V segment lost 3 bases, leaving 6 bases of the junction unmatched. Germline V lookup: CDR1 GTSNPN, CDR2 SVGIG (reference sequence). As originally analysed: Reference gene primer amplification gave nucleated cell count estimates. Clones were sequenced by immunoSEQ multiplex PCR, and TCRdb holds only the in-frame ones, with some missing. V and J calls and clone size are those listed in that table; D and trimming were worked out from the DNA. The data show around 350,000 clones, 85% to 90% seen once. J is TRBJ1-3 and V is TRBV30, with 8 positions matching TRBD1. The receptor's source is a human donor in a cohort sampled during active COVID-19. The sequenced sample consisted of peripheral blood. The CDR3 reads CAWSIGRGPGNTIYF. The DNA of the CDR3 is TGTGCCTGGAGCATCGGCAGGGGGCCTGGAAACACCATATATTTT.